The 19 T cell receptor beta chains given below trace back to one sample, sequenced in a study of OX40 agonist ivuxolimab in advanced cancers. Generated by immunoSEQ multiplex PCR, the TCRdb table keeps only in-frame clones and is missing some. The sample has tens of thousands of clones; about 88% are singletons. Sequenced here: CD4+ or CD8+ T cells sorted from blood, sampled in a trial of the OX40 agonist ivuxolimab. These receptors originate from an adult with an advanced solid tumor such as melanoma, head and neck, liver or kidney cancer.

The chain is built from TRBV7-2 and TRBJ2-5, with TRBD1 matching 7 bases. V dropped 4 bases and J dropped 7; count of bases not matched to a gene: 6. Germline V lookup: CDR1 SGHTA, CDR2 FQGNSA. This CDR3 has 13 amino acids. The CDR3 DNA is TGTGCCAGCAGCTCCGAGGCAGGGGGGACCCAGTACTTC. This encodes CASSSEAGGTQYF.

J is TRBJ1-2 and V is TRBV13, with D hard to call. V was cut by 1 base and J by 5 bases, with 5 bases left in between. There are 12 residues in the CDR3. Germline lookup yields CDR1 PRHDT and CDR2 FYEKMQ (reference sequence). CDR3 in amino acids: CASSLEGYGYTF. The DNA for the CDR3 is TGTGCCAGCAGCTTAGAAGGATATGGCTACACCTTC.

This clone appeared a single time. This CDR3 is CASGERNYEQYF. In nucleotides, the CDR3 is TGTGCCAGCGGCGAGAGAAACTACGAGCAGTACTTC. The chain combines TRBV6-6 with TRBJ2-7, with no clear D. The CDR3 contains 12 residues. The V and J ends lost 8 bases and 3 bases respectively, with 11 bases between them. CDR1 is MNHNY and CDR2 is SVGAGI in the germline V gene (reference sequence).

The DNA for the CDR3 is TGCGCCAGCAGCCAAGCCGGCGGAAGCGGGCGCTCCTACAATGAGCAGTTCTTC. This codes for CASSQAGGSGRSYNEQFF. V and J are TRBV4-1 and TRBJ2-1; D is perhaps TRBD2 (6 bases). The V gene lost 1 base and the J gene lost 0 bases, with 16 bases spanning the gap. The V gene's germline CDR1 is MGHRA and CDR2 YSYEKL. This CDR3 has 18 amino acids.

The rearrangement uses TRBV2 and TRBJ1-1, with 7 bases matching TRBD1. J lost 1 base, V lost 5 bases, and 4 bases had no gene match. The CDR3 sequence is 14 residues long. Germline CDR1 is SNHLY and CDR2 is FYNNEI. In DNA form, the CDR3 reads TGTGCCAGCAGTTTGGCAGGGGGGAACACTGAAGCTTTCTTT. This codes for CASSLAGGNTEAFF.

The genes are TRBV15 and TRBJ2-7; D is ambiguous. CDR3 length: 14 residues. Looked up from germline, CDR1 is LNHNV and CDR2 is YYDKDF (reference sequence). The V and J ends lost 1 base and 3 bases respectively, with 10 bases between them. The CDR3 protein is CATSRVSASYEQYF. CDR3 DNA: TGTGCCACCAGCAGAGTAAGCGCAAGCTACGAGCAGTACTTC.

The rearrangement uses TRBV7-3 and TRBJ2-2; D may be TRBD2 (7 bases). The CDR3 runs to 15 residues. CDR1 is SGHTA, CDR2 FQGTGA, per germline. Between the trimmed V and J ends, which lost 4 bases and 5 bases, there was a span of 14 bases. The CDR3 loop is CASSSRGPQTGELFF. CDR3 DNA: TGTGCCAGCAGCTCGCGGGGGCCCCAGACCGGGGAGCTGTTTTTT.

V is TRBV10-3 and J is TRBJ2-5, with a weak D call TRBD1 (5 bases). The CDR3 has 12 amino acids. Germline loops: CDR1 ENHRY, CDR2 SYGVKD. CDR3 sequence (DNA): TGTGCTGCACGGACACACCAAGAGACCCAGTACTTC. Translation: CAARTHQETQYF.

The gene calls are TRBV15 and TRBJ1-2, with D maybe TRBD1 (5 bases). Germline loops: CDR1 LNHNV, CDR2 YYDKDF (reference sequence). Trimming removed 1 base at V and 4 bases at J, with 7 bases between. This CDR3 has 13 amino acids. The CDR3 here is CATSRGQSYGYTF. The CDR3 DNA sequence: TGTGCCACCAGCAGAGGACAGTCCTATGGCTACACCTTC.

This clone has just a few counts. The chain employs TRBV5-4 and TRBJ2-2; 11 bases match TRBD2. The ends lost 0 bases at V and 1 base at J; junction bases unmatched: 2. CDR1 and CDR2 from the germline V gene are SGHNT and YYREEE (reference sequence). The CDR3 covers 17 residues. The CDR3 reads CASSLATSGRNTGELFF. CDR3 in DNA: TGTGCCAGCAGCTTGGCCACTAGCGGGAGGAACACCGGGGAGCTGTTTTTT. Supplemented by reference TRBV5-4 and TRBJ2-2, the full variable domain reads ETGVTQSPTHLIKTRGQQVTLRCSSQSGHNTVSWYQQALGQGPQFIFQYYREEENGRGNFPPRFSGLQFPNYSSELNVNALELDDSALYLCASSLATSGRNTGELFFGEGSRLTVL.

The CDR3 here is CASSLRAGVIYEQYF. Here the CDR3 DNA reads TGTGCCAGCAGTTTAAGGGCGGGAGTCATCTACGAGCAGTACTTC. The chain recombines TRBV27 with TRBJ2-7; 7 bases map to TRBD2. V lost 2 bases, J lost 3 bases, and 7 bases stayed unmatched. The CDR3 has 15 amino acids. The germline V gene encodes CDR1 MNHEY and CDR2 SMNVEV (reference sequence).

V usage is TRBV30 and J usage is TRBJ2-3; D is perhaps TRBD1 (5 bases). V was clipped by 0 bases and J by 2 bases, with 6 bases between them. This CDR3 has 13 residues. Germline assignment: CDR1 GTSNPN and CDR2 SVGIG (reference sequence). The CDR3 region is CAWSVQDTDTQYF. In DNA, the CDR3 is TGTGCCTGGAGTGTACAGGACACAGATACGCAGTATTTT.

V and J are TRBV28 and TRBJ1-1; 11 bases agree with TRBD1. V trimming: 8 bases; J trimming: 0 bases; junction bases outside the gene matches: 5. The CDR3 runs 15 residues. CDR1 and CDR2 from the germline V gene are MDHEN and SYDVKM. The CDR3 region is CASEGTGGLNTEAFF. As DNA, the CDR3 is TGTGCCAGCGAGGGGACAGGGGGTTTGAACACTGAAGCTTTCTTT. The full variable domain, completed using reference TRBV28 and TRBJ1-1, is DVKVTQSSRYLVKRTGEKVFLECVQDMDHENMFWYRQDPGLGLRLIYFSYDVKMKEKGDIPEGYSVSREKKERFSLILESASTNQTSMYLCASEGTGGLNTEAFFGQGTRLTVV.

The rearrangement joins TRBV7-6 to TRBJ2-1, with D possibly being TRBD1 (5 bases). The germline gives CDR1 SGHVS, CDR2 FNYEAQ. The V and J ends lost 5 bases and 7 bases respectively, with 6 bases between them. CDR3 length equals 11 residues. CDR3 bases: TGTGCCAGCAGCAGGGGAAATGAGCAGTTCTTC. Protein: CASSRGNEQFF.

This chain uses TRBV6-1 with TRBJ2-1, with 7 nucleotides matching TRBD1. Germline loops: CDR1 MNHNS, CDR2 SASEGT. Trimming took 8 bases from V and 6 from J; bases not matched to a gene: 10. CDR3 size: 14 residues. The CDR3 DNA reads TGTGCCAGCTCTACAGGGGATGGGTCCAATGAGCAGTTCTTC. This translates into CASSTGDGSNEQFF.

The chain has TRBV19 and TRBJ2-1; TRBD1 agrees at 9 bases. Germline CDR1 is LNHDA and CDR2 is SQIVND (reference sequence). J lost 7 bases, V lost 4 bases, and 8 bases had no gene match. This CDR3 comprises 15 residues. The CDR3 coding sequence is TGTGCCAGTAGTAAGGACAGGGGCGGTCTTAATGAGCAGTTCTTC. Translation: CASSKDRGGLNEQFF.

The rearrangement joins TRBV6-5 to TRBJ2-7; D is unresolved. Germline CDR1 and CDR2: MNHEY and SVGAGI. This CDR3 region has 14 residues. Trimming took 8 bases from V and 0 from J, leaving 14 bases between them. DNA of the CDR3: TGTGCCAGCTCTAGGACGTCAACCTCCTACGAGCAGTACTTC. Translated, it gives CASSRTSTSYEQYF.

The V gene is TRBV28, the J gene TRBJ2-1; tentatively, D is TRBD2 (6 bases). The CDR3 runs to 14 residues. Deletions cut 4 bases from V and 8 bases from J, with 15 bases between. Per the germline V gene, CDR1 is MDHEN and CDR2 is SYDVKM. In DNA, the CDR3 is TGTGCCAGCAGTTCACCGGGACTTAGCTATGAGCAGTTCTTC. This codes for CASSSPGLSYEQFF.

The chain links TRBV4-1 to TRBJ2-5; 7 nucleotides line up with TRBD2. The V gene end was trimmed by 5 bases and the J gene end by 0 bases; junction bases not matched to a gene: 9. CDR1 is MGHRA and CDR2 is YSYEKL in the germline V gene. This CDR3 region has 16 residues. The CDR3 sequence: CASSKAVAGNQETQYF. CDR3 in DNA: TGCGCCAGCAGCAAAGCCGTAGCGGGTAACCAAGAGACCCAGTACTTC.